This T cell receptor beta chain appears in the sequencing data of a study of beta chain features in type 1 diabetes. General study results and limits: Equally in patients and controls, PCR might preferentially amplify shorter templates.

This clone was observed a few times. Its target is unknown. One end of the junction varies from germline; a read error may be responsible. One heparinised blood draw, averaging about 120 mL, came from each donor. Germline V gene sequence: CDR1 MGHRA, CDR2 YSYEKL. The CDR3 extends over 16 amino acids. Sequencing targeted expressed TCRB transcripts, as all isolated RNA had been reverse transcribed. Some 3.4 million reads were obtained on average from naive, central memory and regulatory T cell samples. This table comes from immunoSEQ multiplex PCR, and its TCRdb copy is limited to in-frame clones, with some not included. The sample contains about 130,000 clones, about a tenth of which appear only once.

The rearrangement links TRBV4-1 to TRBJ2-5; D is perhaps TRBD1 (5 bases). The sample consisted of central memory CD4+ T cells from blood. This clonotype was sampled from a man in his late teens or twenties in good health. The CDR3 is CASSQDRAGPDGTQYF. As DNA, the CDR3 is TGTGCCAGCAGCCAAGATAGGGCAGGGCCAGACGGGACCCAGTACTTC.